The clone carrying this T cell receptor (beta chain) appeared a single time. Its antigen is undetermined. This entry belongs to a study of cytomegalovirus exposure and HLA in healthy donors. General study findings and limits: A missense DCLRE1C variant was associated with V- and J-gene trimming of TCR beta chains in a later analysis, and an independent cohort replicated the association. Presence/absence comparisons presumed near-even sequencing depth among donors. Among immune exposure information, only CMV serostatus was available.

The CDR3 runs 15 residues. V was pared by 3 bases and J by 0 bases, with 10 bases between. CDR1 and CDR2 from the germline V gene are MGHDK and SYGVNS. Researchers ran the PCR with 60 Vbeta and 13 Jbeta primers. Generated by immunoSEQ multiplex PCR, the TCRdb table keeps only in-frame clones and is missing some. The sample has 150,000 to 200,000 clones; 81% are singletons. Each donor was healthy, and each was a bone marrow donor. The chain recombines TRBV25-1 with TRBJ2-3; D perhaps matches TRBD2 (6 bases). The receptor comes from a woman under 30 in good health and CMV-seropositive. The sequenced material came from PBMCs. DNA of the CDR3: TGTGCCAGCAGTGAGGAGGGGCCGAGCACAGATACGCAGTATTTT. It specifies CASSEEGPSTDTQYF.